The TCR beta chain under discussion was sequenced for a study listed by TCRdb under 2016. In its sample, this clonotype was seen a few times. This receptor's antigen is unknown. No base qualities exist here, and no much larger clone lies one base off it. Libraries were made using RT-PCR. The instrument was an Illumina MiSeq. Starting from the raw public reads, TCRdb applied fastp trimming at Q25, assembled clones with MiXCR and retained in-frame beta chains. Under each unique CDR3 protein, matching rows form one entry showing the most common genes and DNA. The sample contains around 700,000 distinct CDR3 sequences, approximately 15% of them found a single time. The ten largest clonotypes hold 3.6% of the sample. V loses 4 bases of germline sequence and J loses 5 bases, and the interval between the two ends is 11 bases. The CDR3 has 13 amino acids, counting the end cysteine and phenylalanine. Just the 39-base CDR3 DNA is kept, in frame starting at base 1. CDR1 and CDR2 (MNHNS, SASEGT) derive from the germline V gene.

The V gene is TRBV6-1 and the J gene is TRBJ2-5; no D gene call is confident. The source material was memory CD4+ T cells from blood. The TCR sequence derives from a female donor in good health, serving as a healthy control. The nucleotides read TGTGCCAGCAGTGGGACCTCCTGGGAGACCCAGTACTTC. This codes for CASSGTSWETQYF.